This T cell receptor (beta chain) derives from a study of cytomegalovirus exposure and HLA in healthy donors (dated by TCRdb to about 2017). In terms of the full investigation: An earlier analysis of several hundred of the donors reported roughly 300 Gb of sequence data and approximately 110 million unique TCR beta sequences from roughly 200 million T cells. A few DR-DQ haplotypes were treated as single units for association and clustering because of strong linkage in the cohort. HLA typing covered class I and class II loci at four-digit resolution. Every repertoire in the discovery cohort had been generated on one and the same sequencing platform. A later genetic analysis took genome-wide SNP genotypes for about 65% of the 666 donors and used that subset as a discovery cohort. Of the 398 genotyped donors, 81% fell in the genetic ancestry cluster associated with self-reported Caucasian donors. Besides the first cohort of 666 subjects, a separate validation cohort made up of 120 different subjects was used. Donor age, sex, ethnicity and CMV serostatus were compiled alongside the repertoire data. High-throughput TCR immunosequencing, statistical association of individual TCRs with disease status, and machine learning were combined to predict cytomegalovirus infection status. The later analysis used no new phenotypic data to find candidate immune exposures, relying instead on TCR beta sequences and their occurrence across donors. Among almost 400 genotyped donors of the cohort, an average of approximately 240,000 unique TCR beta nucleotide sequences were sequenced per donor, about a sixth of them non-productive. An early release that covered several hundred HLA-typed donors contained approximately 290 gigabases of sequencing data and tens of millions of unique TCR sequences. A later analysis re-examined previously published TCR beta repertoires from just over 650 donors and added high-resolution HLA genotyping to investigate patterns of TCR occurrence. An earlier analysis of some 500 of the donors used high-throughput TCR beta sequencing to judge whether each TCR beta V gene segment behaved as functional or pseudogenic. The aim of the study was to test whether cataloging public T cell receptors could identify signatures of past pathogen exposure. The T cell repertoires of 700 or so subjects were profiled by immunosequencing and related to cytomegalovirus serostatus. Typing coverage differed by locus: A, B, C, DRB1 and DQB1 were typed in roughly 620-630 donors, DQA1 in around 500, DPA1 in nearly 610, and DPB1 in just under 480.

The cohort was made up of about 670 healthy bone marrow donors. All cohort members were sampled while nominally healthy, although unrecorded immune exposures were likely present. The donor tested CMV seropositive, placing the donor among the 250 to 350 seropositive members of the cohort. A peripheral blood sample was collected from each donor, and TCR beta sequencing was performed on peripheral blood mononuclear cells. The Qiagen DNeasy Blood Extraction Kit was used to extract genomic DNA from the blood cell samples. Findings and caveats that apply to the study as a whole: In the study, some 180 TCR beta chains were listed as associated with cytomegalovirus. In a later analysis, most CMV-associated TCR beta chains were found to appear HLA-restricted, with HLA associations seemingly driven largely by CMV exposure. According to a later analysis, parvovirus B19, influenza, CMV and Epstein-Barr virus appeared linked to several top co-occurrence clusters. A later analysis found that TCR association rates varied across HLA loci, with DRB1 alleles showing the most associated TCRs and HLA-C alleles the fewest. Compared with the roughly 710-donor mean, donors in an Asian-associated ancestry cluster had fewer N-insertions in productive TCRs, according to a later genetic analysis. Three of the identified cytomegalovirus-associated TCR beta chains were confirmed in vitro to be specific for cytomegalovirus antigens. Roughly uniform sequencing depth across donors was assumed in presence/absence analyses, although this assumption may not hold. When HLA alleles, especially DR and DQ, strongly co-occurred, TCR associations were difficult to assign to individual alleles. The sequencing pipeline was judged likely to have produced a cluster of highly shared sequence variants as a technical artifact. Because counts were too low, some 17 rarely observed V segments, including chromosome 9 orphons, were excluded from the earlier analysis of 587 of the donors. The only immune exposure information available for the cohort was CMV serostatus. A later analysis found that HLA-associated TCR beta chains were more clonally expanded and had lower generation probabilities than equally common non-associated chains. HLA typing was unavailable for some donors at each locus, so association tests used only the typed subset. V-gene and J-gene trimming of TCR beta chains was associated with a missense DCLRE1C variant in a later genetic analysis, and the association was replicated in an independent cohort. Specific HLA alleles were associated with over 15,000 TCR beta sequences at a false discovery rate of 0.05 in a later analysis. Because the 87-base-pair reads could not distinguish some IMGT-functional V segments, including TRBV6-2 and TRBV6-3, those segments were excluded. A further reported finding was that TCR beta sequences accurately predicted the HLA-A and HLA-B alleles for most subjects in the first cohort. The authors suggested that the approach could potentially be generalized to other disease states and immunological phenotypes. Cytomegalovirus status was reported to be diagnosed by the classifier with high specificity and sensitivity in both the original and validation cohorts. The cohort was sequenced for TCR beta chains only, and without alpha or paired-chain data the features that could be detected were limited. In an earlier analysis of 587 of the donors, most TCR beta V segments appeared in productive rearrangements about 87% or about 30% of the time, broadly matching IMGT annotations. Linkage disequilibrium might explain the correlated functional status among segregating V segments, but an unknown experimental factor could not be ruled out. Across donors, most TCR sequences were observed very rarely, whereas some public TCRs were present in many individuals.

On this clone itself: No cognate antigen has been identified for it. Per-base quality was not reported, and no clone a single base away is much larger than it.

Trimmed from V: 7 bases; trimmed from J: 4 bases; junction bases lacking a gene match: 6. The CDR3 spans 16 residues, from the cysteine through the phenylalanine. Solely the CDR3 DNA is kept, with 48 bases framed from the first base. The germline V gene (reference sequence) specifies LNHDA as CDR1 and SQIVND as CDR2. Libraries were built with the immunoSEQ multiplex PCR assay. For the multiplex PCR, a mixture combining 60 forward primers for TCR Vbeta segments and 13 reverse primers for TCR Jbeta segments was used. The CDR3 region of rearranged TCR beta genes was amplified from genomic DNA by a multiplex PCR assay. Amplified TCR beta libraries were sequenced as 87-base-pair reads on the Illumina HiSeq System. On the authors' methods: Across the 500 to 700 repertoires, a later analysis counted tens of millions of unique TCR beta chains, around 10 million of which were shared by at least two donors. Raw reads were error-corrected and collapsed into unique sequences with a nearest-neighbor algorithm that merged closely related sequences to remove PCR and sequencing errors. CDR3 sequences were aligned to IMGT reference sequences to assign V, D and J gene segments. Each retained sequence needed at least a six-nucleotide match to both a V gene segment and a J gene segment. A rearrangement counted as productive if the CDR3 had no stop codons and remained in frame with V and J, and every other rearrangement counted as non-productive. Following IMGT convention, CDR3 was defined as the stretch from the second conserved V-encoded cysteine up to the conserved J-encoded phenylalanine. Sequences without an unambiguous match to a single V gene segment were excluded from the earlier analysis of over 500 of the donors. In an earlier analysis of approximately 610 of the donors, V segments were called functional above 56.7% productive rearrangements and were called segregating when the between-donor standard deviation exceeded 5%. A statistical classification framework was developed to diagnose cytomegalovirus status using the catalog of TCR beta chain sequences. A later analysis assigned V and J genes by comparing TCR nucleotide sequences with IMGT/GENE-DB human TR gene sequences. Using the TCRdist pipeline, a later analysis assigned CDR3 sequences along with most-parsimonious VDJ recombination scenarios. In a later analysis, every TCR beta chain was defined by the combination of its CDR3 amino acid sequence and its V-gene family, and reads without a unique V-gene family were dropped. A later analysis removed roughly 590 highly shared, low-generation-probability nucleotide sequences to deal with suspected cross-contamination and a sequencing artifact. For each public chain, a later analysis derived a clonal expansion index from normalized ranks of inferred template counts within each repertoire. Generation probabilities in a later analysis came from a VDJ recombination model fitted to out-of-frame rearrangements, and those results were checked against IGoR. In a later analysis, hypergeometric tests were used to score TCR-TCR, TCR-HLA and TCR-CMV co-occurrence, with a repertoire-size bias correction applied to TCR pairs. False discovery rates were estimated in a later analysis by permuting HLA or CMV assignments 20 times. A later analysis grouped co-occurring TCRs with DBSCAN, adding TCRdist sequence similarity when clustering within HLA-allele-positive subsets. Repertoires with fewer than 30,000 or more than 120,000 public chains were left out of co-occurrence clustering, as were a handful of repertoires with anomalous nucleotide sharing. TCRdb mirrors the immuneACCESS table, restricted to in-frame sequences. Some clones are absent from its copies; in checked studies, under half trace to an unresolved V gene, and the reason for the others is unknown. V, J and clone size were drawn from that table, and D and trimming were deduced from the DNA. The table for this sample lists approximately 150,000 clones; 60% to 80% of them were counted only once. The ten largest make up 6% to 7% of the sample.

Sequenced material: PBMCs. This TCR was recovered from a man between 40 and 49 years old in good health and CMV-seropositive. The sequence is built from TRBV19 and TRBJ2-2; 13 central bases correspond to TRBD2. The CDR3 sequence is CASTRLAGGGTGELFF. Read as DNA, the sequence is TGTGCCAGTACCCGACTAGCGGGAGGAGGCACCGGGGAGCTGTTTTTT.